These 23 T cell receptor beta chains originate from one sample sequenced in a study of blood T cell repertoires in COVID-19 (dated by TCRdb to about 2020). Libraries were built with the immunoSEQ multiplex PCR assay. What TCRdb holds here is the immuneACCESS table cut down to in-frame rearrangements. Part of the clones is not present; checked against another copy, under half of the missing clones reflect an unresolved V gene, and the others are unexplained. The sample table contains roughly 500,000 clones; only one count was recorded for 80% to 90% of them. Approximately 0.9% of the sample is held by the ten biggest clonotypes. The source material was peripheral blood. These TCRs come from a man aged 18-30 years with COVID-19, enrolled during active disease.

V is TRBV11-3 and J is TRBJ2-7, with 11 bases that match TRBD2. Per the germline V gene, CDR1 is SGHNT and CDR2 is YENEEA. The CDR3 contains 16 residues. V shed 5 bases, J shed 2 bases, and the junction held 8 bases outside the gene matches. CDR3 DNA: TGTGCCAGCAGCCCTACCCCGGGACTAGCGGCCTACGAGCAGTACTTC. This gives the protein CASSPTPGLAAYEQYF.

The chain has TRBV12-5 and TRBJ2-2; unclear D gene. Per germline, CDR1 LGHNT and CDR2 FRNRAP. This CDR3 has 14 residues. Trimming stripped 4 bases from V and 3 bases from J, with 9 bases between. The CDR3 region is CASGSLVDTGELFF. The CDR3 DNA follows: TGTGCTAGTGGTTCGCTTGTAGACACCGGGGAGCTGTTTTTT.

This CDR3 reads CASRTTSGPYNEQFF. CDR3 DNA: TGTGCCAGCAGAACGACTAGCGGTCCCTACAATGAGCAGTTCTTC. This chain joins TRBV6-5 and TRBJ2-1; TRBD2 matches at 9 bases. Unmatched junction bases numbered 5, after V lost 6 bases and J lost 2 bases. CDR3 length equals 15 residues. Germline CDR1 MNHEY, CDR2 SVGAGI.

CDR3 sequence: CASSQGDVTYEQYF. In nucleotides, the CDR3 is TGTGCCAGCAGTCAGGGTGACGTAACCTACGAGCAGTACTTC. The chain joins TRBV2 to TRBJ2-7, with a tentative D call TRBD1 (5 bases). Trimming took off 5 bases at V and 2 bases at J, with 13 bases between the two ends. Germline lookup yields CDR1 SNHLY and CDR2 FYNNEI. The CDR3 consists of 14 residues.

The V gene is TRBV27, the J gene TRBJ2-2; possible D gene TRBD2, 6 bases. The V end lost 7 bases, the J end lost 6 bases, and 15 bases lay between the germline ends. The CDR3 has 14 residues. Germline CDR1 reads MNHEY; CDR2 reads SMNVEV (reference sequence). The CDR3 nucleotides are TGTGCCAGCACCAAGGGCCGGGACTCCGGGGAGCTGTTTTTT. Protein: CASTKGRDSGELFF.

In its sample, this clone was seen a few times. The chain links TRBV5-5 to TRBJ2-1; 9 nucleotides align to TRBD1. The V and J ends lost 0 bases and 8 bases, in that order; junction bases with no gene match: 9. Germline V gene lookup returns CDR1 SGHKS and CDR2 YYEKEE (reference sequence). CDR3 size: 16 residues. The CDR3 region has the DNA TGTGCCAGCAGCTTGGAAGGGACAGGGTCGGTCTATGAGCAGTTCTTC. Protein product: CASSLEGTGSVYEQFF.

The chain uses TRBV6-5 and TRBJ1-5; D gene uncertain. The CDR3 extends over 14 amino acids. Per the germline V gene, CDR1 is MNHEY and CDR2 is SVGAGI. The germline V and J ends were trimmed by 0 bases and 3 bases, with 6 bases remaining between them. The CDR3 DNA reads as TGTGCCAGCAGTTACTCGAGAGACAATCAGCCCCAGCATTTT. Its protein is CASSYSRDNQPQHF.

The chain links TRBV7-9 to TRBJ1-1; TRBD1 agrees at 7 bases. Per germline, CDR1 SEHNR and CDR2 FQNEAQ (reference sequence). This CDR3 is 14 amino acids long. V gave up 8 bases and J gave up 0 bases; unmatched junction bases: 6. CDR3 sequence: CASYRGTMNTEAFF. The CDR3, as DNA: TGTGCCAGCTACAGGGGAACGATGAACACTGAAGCTTTCTTT.

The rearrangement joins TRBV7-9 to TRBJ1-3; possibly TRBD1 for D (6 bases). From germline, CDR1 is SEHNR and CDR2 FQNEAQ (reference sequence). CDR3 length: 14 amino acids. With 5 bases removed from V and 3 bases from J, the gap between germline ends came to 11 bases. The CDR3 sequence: CASSLGTSGNTIYF. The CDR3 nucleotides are TGTGCCAGCAGCCTTGGGACAAGTGGAAACACCATATATTTT.

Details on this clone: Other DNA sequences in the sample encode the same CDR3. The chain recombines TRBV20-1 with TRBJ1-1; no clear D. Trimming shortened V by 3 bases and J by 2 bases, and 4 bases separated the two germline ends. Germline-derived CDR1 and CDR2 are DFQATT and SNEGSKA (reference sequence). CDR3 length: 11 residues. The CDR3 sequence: CSARSNTEAFF. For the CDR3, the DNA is TGCAGTGCTAGGAGCAACACTGAAGCTTTCTTT.

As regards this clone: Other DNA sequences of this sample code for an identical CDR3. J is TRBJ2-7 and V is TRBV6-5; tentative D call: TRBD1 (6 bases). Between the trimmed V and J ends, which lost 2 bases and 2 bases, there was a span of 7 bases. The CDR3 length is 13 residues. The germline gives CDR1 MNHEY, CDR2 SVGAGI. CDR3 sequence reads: CASSYQGTYEQYF. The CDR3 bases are TGTGCCAGCAGTTACCAGGGGACCTACGAGCAGTACTTC.

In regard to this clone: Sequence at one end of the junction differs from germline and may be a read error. As DNA, the CDR3 is TGTGCTAGCAGCCCAAAAACCGGGACTAGCGGCGAGACCCAGTACTTC. This gives the protein CASSPKTGTSGETQYF. The chain joins TRBV7-7 to TRBJ2-5, with 11 bases lining up with TRBD2. The germline V gene encodes CDR1 SSHAT and CDR2 FNYEAQ (reference sequence). This CDR3 contains 16 residues.

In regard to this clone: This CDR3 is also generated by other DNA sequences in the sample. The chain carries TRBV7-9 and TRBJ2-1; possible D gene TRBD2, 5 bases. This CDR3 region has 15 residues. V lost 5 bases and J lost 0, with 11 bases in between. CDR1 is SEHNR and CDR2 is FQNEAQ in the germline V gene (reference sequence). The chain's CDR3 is CASSASGSSYNEQFF. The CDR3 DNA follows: TGTGCCAGCAGCGCGAGCGGTTCCTCCTACAATGAGCAGTTCTTC.

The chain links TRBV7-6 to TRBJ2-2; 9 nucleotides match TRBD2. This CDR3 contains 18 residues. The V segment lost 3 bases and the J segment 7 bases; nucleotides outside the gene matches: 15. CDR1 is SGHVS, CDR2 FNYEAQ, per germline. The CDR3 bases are TGTGCCAGCAGCTTCGGGCAAGCGGGAGGAAATTTGTACGGGGAGCTGTTTTTT. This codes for CASSFGQAGGNLYGELFF.

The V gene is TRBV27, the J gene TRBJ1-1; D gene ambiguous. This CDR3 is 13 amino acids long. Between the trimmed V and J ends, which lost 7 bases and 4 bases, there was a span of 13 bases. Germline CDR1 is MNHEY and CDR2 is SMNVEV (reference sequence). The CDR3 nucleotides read TGTGCCAGCACATTGTCTGGGAGCACTGAAGCTTTCTTT. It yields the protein CASTLSGSTEAFF.

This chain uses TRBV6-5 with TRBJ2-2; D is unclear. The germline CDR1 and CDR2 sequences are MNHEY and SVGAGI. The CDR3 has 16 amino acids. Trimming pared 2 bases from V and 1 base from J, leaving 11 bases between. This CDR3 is CASSYALGGNTGELFF. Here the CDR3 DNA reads TGTGCCAGCAGTTACGCCCTAGGTGGGAACACCGGGGAGCTGTTTTTT.

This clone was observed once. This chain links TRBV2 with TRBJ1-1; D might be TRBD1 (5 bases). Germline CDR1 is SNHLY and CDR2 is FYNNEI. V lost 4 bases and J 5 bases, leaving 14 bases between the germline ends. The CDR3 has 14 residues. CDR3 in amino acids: CASSGQPGGTEAFF. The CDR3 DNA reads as TGTGCCAGCAGTGGTCAGCCCGGGGGGACTGAAGCTTTCTTT.

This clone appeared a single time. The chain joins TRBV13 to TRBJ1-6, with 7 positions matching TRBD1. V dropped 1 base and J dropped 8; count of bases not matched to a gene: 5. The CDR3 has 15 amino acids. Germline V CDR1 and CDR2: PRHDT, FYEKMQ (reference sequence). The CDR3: CASSLATGWDSPLHF. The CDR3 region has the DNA TGTGCCAGCAGCTTAGCGACAGGGTGGGATTCACCCCTCCACTTT. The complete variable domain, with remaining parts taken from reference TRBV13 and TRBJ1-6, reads AAGVIQSPRHLIKEKRETATLKCYPIPRHDTVYWYQQGPGQDPQFLISFYEKMQSDKGSIPDRFSAQQFSDYHSELNMSSLELGDSALYFCASSLATGWDSPLHFGNGTRLTVT.

CDR3: CASSYADSSNEQFF. As DNA, the CDR3 is TGTGCCAGCAGTTACGCGGACAGCTCGAATGAGCAGTTCTTC. V gene TRBV6-5 combines with J gene TRBJ2-1; tentative D call: TRBD1 (6 bases). The CDR3 is 14 residues long. Germline CDR1 reads MNHEY; CDR2 reads SVGAGI. V was cut by 2 bases and J by 7 bases, with 12 bases left in between.

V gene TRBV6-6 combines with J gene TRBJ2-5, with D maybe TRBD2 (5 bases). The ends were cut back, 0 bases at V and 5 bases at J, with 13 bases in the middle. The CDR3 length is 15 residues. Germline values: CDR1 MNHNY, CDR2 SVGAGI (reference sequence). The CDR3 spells CASSYSRGRGETQYF. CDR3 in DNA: TGTGCCAGCAGTTACTCGAGAGGGAGAGGCGAGACCCAGTACTTC.

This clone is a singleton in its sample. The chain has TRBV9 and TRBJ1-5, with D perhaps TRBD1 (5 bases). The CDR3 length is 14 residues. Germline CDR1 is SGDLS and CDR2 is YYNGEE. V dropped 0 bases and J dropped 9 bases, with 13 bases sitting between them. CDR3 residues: CASSVAPGDRPQHF. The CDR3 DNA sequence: TGTGCCAGCAGCGTAGCGCCGGGGGATCGGCCCCAGCATTTT. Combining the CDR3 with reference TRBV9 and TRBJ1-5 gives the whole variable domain DSGVTQTPKHLITATGQRVTLRCSPRSGDLSVYWYQQSLDQGLQFLIQYYNGEERAKGNILERFSAQQFPDLHSELNLSSLELGDSALYFCASSVAPGDRPQHFGDGTRLSIL.

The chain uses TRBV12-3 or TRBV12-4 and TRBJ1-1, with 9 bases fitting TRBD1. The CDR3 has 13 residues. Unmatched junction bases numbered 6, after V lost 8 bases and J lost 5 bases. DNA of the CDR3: TGTGCCAGCGGAGACAGGGGGATGACTGAAGCTTTCTTT. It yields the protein CASGDRGMTEAFF.

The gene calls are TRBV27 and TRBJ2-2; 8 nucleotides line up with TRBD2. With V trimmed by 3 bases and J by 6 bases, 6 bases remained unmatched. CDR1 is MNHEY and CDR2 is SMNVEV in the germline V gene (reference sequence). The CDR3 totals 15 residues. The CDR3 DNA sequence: TGTGCCAGCAGTTTTTCCGGGAGGGCCGCCGGGGAGCTGTTTTTT. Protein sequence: CASSFSGRAAGELFF.